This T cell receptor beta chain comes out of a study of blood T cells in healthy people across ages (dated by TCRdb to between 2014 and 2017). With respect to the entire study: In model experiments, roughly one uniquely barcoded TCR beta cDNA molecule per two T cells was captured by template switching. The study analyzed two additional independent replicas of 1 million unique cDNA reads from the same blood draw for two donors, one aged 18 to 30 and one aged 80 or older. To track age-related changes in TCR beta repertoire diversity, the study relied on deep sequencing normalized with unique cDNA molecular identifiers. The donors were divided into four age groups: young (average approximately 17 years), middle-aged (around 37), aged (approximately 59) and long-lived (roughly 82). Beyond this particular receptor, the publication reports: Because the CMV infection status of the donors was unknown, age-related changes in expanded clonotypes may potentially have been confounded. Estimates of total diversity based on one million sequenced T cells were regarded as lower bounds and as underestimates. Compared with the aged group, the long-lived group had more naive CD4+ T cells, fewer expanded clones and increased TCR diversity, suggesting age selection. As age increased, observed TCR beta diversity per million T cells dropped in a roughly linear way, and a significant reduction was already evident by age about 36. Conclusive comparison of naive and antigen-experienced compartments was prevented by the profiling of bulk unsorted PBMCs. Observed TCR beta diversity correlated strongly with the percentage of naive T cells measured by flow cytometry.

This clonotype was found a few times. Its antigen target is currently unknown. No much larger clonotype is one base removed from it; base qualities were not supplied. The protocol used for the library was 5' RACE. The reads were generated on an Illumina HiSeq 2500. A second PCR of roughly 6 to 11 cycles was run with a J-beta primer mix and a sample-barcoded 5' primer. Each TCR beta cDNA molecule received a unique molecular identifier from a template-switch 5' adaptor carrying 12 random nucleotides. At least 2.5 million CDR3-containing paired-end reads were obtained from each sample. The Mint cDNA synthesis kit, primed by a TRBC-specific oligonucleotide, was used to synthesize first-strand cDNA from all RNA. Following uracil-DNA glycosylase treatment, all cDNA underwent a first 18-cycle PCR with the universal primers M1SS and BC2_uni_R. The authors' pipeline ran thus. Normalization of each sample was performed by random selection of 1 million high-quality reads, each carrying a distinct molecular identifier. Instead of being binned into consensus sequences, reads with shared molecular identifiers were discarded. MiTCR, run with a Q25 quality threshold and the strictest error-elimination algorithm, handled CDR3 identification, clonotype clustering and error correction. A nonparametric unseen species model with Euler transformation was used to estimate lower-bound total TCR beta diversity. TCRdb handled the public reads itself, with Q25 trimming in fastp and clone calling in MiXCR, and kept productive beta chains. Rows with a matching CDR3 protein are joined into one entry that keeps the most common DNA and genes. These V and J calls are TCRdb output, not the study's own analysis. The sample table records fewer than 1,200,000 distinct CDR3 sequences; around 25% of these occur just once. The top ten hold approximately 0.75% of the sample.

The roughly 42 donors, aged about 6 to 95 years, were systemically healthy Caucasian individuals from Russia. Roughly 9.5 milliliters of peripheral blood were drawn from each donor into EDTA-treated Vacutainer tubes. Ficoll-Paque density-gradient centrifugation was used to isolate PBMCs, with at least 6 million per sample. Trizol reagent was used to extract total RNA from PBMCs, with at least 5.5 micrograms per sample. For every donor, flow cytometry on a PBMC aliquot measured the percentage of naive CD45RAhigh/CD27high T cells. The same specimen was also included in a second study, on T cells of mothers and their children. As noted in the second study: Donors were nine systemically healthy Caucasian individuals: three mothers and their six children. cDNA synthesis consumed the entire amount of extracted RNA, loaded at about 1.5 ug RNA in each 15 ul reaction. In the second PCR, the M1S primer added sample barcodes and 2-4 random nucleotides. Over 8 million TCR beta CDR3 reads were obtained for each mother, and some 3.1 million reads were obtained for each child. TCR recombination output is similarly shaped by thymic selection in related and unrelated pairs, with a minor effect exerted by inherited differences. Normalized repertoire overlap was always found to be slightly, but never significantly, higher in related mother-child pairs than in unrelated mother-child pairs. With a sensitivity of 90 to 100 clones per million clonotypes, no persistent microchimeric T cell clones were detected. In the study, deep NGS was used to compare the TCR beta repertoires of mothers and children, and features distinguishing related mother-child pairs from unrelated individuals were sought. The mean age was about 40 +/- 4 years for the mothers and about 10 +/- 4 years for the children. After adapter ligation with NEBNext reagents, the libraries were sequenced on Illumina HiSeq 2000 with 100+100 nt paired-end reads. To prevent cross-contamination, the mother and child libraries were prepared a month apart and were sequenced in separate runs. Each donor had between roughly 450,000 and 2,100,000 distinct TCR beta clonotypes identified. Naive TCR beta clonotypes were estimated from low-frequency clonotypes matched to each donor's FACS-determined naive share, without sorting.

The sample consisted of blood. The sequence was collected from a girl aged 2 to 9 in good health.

The sequence in DNA is TGCAGCGTTGAAGATCTTGACGGACCTAACTATGGCTACACCTTC. It translates to CSVEDLDGPNYGYTF. Recombination joined TRBV29-1 with TRBJ1-2, with no D gene named confidently. Taken from cysteine to phenylalanine, the CDR3 has 15 residues. Kept here is only the CDR3 DNA, which spans 45 bases and is read in frame from base 1. V is cut by 0 bases and J by 0 bases, and the space between the germline ends is 11 bases. Looking up the germline V gene yields CDR1 SQVTM and CDR2 ANQGSEA.